What follows describes a single T cell receptor (beta chain). Antigen unknown. With the Oncomine TCR Beta short-read assay, DNA from cultured CD4+ T cells was sequenced. Genomic DNA extraction was carried out from cultured CD4+ T cells. TCRdb itself ran the PCR reads through MiXCR, one entry per CDR3 protein. The repertoire holds 10,000 to 15,000 distinct CDR3 sequences, more than 45% seen once, with 20% to 25% in the top ten. Treatment: roughly ten-day PBMC culture with coronavirus spike peptide pools or control peptides (ViraFEST assay). The data were obtained in a study of vaccination and CD4 T cells after COVID-19. Study context: Cells received overlapping spike peptides from SARS-CoV-2, HCoV-NL63, HCoV-OC43 and HCoV-229E as stimulation.

Germline trimming cut 1 base from V and 9 bases from J; bases unmatched to any gene: 9. From germline, CDR1 is MGHDK and CDR2 SYGVNS. This CDR3 has 15 residues. The sample was CD4+ T cells from blood, cultured in vitro. This TCR came from a human donor who had recovered from COVID-19. The V call is TRBV25-1, the J call TRBJ2-1, with 7 bases matching TRBD2. The CDR3 here is CASSESGLAGREQFF. The CDR3 coding sequence is TGTGCCAGCAGTGAATCGGGATTAGCGGGTCGTGAGCAGTTCTTC. The full variable domain, in which reference TRBV25-1 and TRBJ2-1 provide the parts outside the CDR3, is EADIYQTPRYLVIGTGKKITLECSQTMGHDKMYWYQQDPGMELHLIHYSYGVNSTEKGDLSSESTVSRIRTEHFPLTLESARPSHTSQYLCASSESGLAGREQFFGPGTRLTVL.